This T cell receptor beta chain comes out of a study of spatial heterogeneity in lung cancer. TCRdb re-derived calls from the 5' RACE reads in MiXCR, one entry per CDR3 protein. The sample carries some 15,000 distinct CDR3 sequences, less than 9.5% recorded once. Time point specified: sample taken at primary tumor resection. Whole-study results and caveats: The study found that expanded intratumoral alpha and beta TCR counts tracked tumor mutation counts.

Points on this clonotype: No antigen is known for it.

V was shortened by 1 base and J by 9 bases, with 19 bases between the two germline ends. Germline V CDR1 and CDR2: SNHLY, FYNNEI. The CDR3 consists of 16 residues. This chain uses TRBV2 with TRBJ2-1; D perhaps matches TRBD1 (5 bases). The TCR sequence derives from a male donor with early-stage non-small cell lung cancer. The source was lung tumor tissue, collected at surgery. As DNA, the CDR3 is TGTGCCAGCAGTGAAGGGTGGGGCTGGGGTGGAAGTGAGCAGTTCTTC. It yields the protein CASSEGWGWGGSEQFF.